Detailed here is one T cell receptor (beta chain). Antigen unknown. This specimen belongs to a study of cytomegalovirus exposure and HLA in healthy donors. Study in general: For the 300 to 400 genotyped donors, roughly 81% fell within the Caucasian-associated ancestry cluster.

60 Vbeta and 13 Jbeta primers were used in PCR. Sequencing was performed with immunoSEQ multiplex PCR; in TCRdb, only in-frame clones are kept and a portion is missing. The sample lists about 100,000 clones; about three quarters were seen once. Broader study findings: Reported results showed that the classifier diagnosed cytomegalovirus status with high specificity and sensitivity. A later analysis found that most CMV-associated TCR beta chains appeared HLA-restricted.

Between the trimmed V and J ends, which lost 3 bases and 5 bases, there was a span of 8 bases. The CDR3 spans 14 residues. Looked up from germline, CDR1 is KGHSH and CDR2 is LQKENI. This chain uses TRBV18 with TRBJ1-6; D uncertain. This sequence originates from a young man in good health and CMV-seronegative. The sample was PBMCs. The CDR3: CASSPAGDNSPLHF. The CDR3 bases are TGTGCCAGCTCACCGGCAGGCGATAATTCACCCCTCCACTTT.